Listed below are T cell receptor beta chains from one sample, sequenced in a study of CD4 T cells in relation to SARS-CoV-2 and coronaviruses. Profiled with immunoSEQ multiplex PCR; TCRdb holds only in-frame clones, not every one. The sample shows about 24,000 clones, about 70% of them seen only once. The antigens of these receptors remain unknown. Sequenced material: CD4+ T cells from PBMCs, cultured in vitro. The receptors derive from a human donor in good health. Both conserved end residues are part of each CDR3. A D gene is named only where the DNA matches it firmly. Size values are once, few and many counts, or a class for expanded clones, and some rows have none.

.	TRBJ1-1	.	TRBV2	CASSRGSTLKNTEAFF	TGTGCCAGCAGTAGGGGGAGCACTTTAAAAAACACTGAAGCTTTCTTT
TRBD1	TRBJ2-5	.	TRBV6-1	CASSEVVVGQGAQETQYF	TGTGCCAGCAGTGAAGTAGTTGTCGGACAGGGGGCCCAAGAGACCCAGTACTTC
.	TRBJ1-5	.	TRBV2	CASNVLSNQPQHF	TGTGCCAGCAACGTACTTAGCAATCAGCCCCAGCATTTT
.	TRBJ2-1	.	TRBV11-2	CASSLGVSYNEQFF	TGTGCCAGCAGCTTGGGGGTTTCCTACAATGAGCAGTTCTTC
TRBD1	TRBJ2-7	.	TRBV5-4	CASSPKKQGNLAEQYF	TGTGCCAGCAGCCCAAAAAAACAGGGGAATCTGGCCGAGCAGTACTTC
.	TRBJ2-7	.	TRBV5-1	CASSLVAGASYEQYF	TGCGCCAGCAGCTTGGTAGCAGGGGCCTCCTACGAGCAGTACTTC
.	TRBJ2-2	.	TRBV18	CASSPKTDTGELFF	TGTGCCAGCTCACCTAAGACCGACACCGGGGAGCTGTTTTTT
TRBD1	TRBJ1-2	few	TRBV3-1/TRBV3-2	CASSPRQGSYGYTF	TGTGCCAGCAGCCCGCGACAGGGGTCCTATGGCTACACCTTC
.	TRBJ2-2	.	TRBV29-1	CSVRVARNTGELFF	TGCAGCGTTCGTGTAGCCAGGAACACCGGGGAGCTGTTTTTT
.	TRBJ2-3	.	TRBV27	CASSLEGETQYF	TGTGCCAGCAGTTTAGAGGGTGAGACGCAGTATTTT
.	TRBJ1-1	.	TRBV20-1	CSATVEAEAFF	TGCAGTGCAACGGTGGAGGCTGAAGCTTTCTTT
.	TRBJ2-6	.	TRBV5-8	CATKPLGDVLTF	TGTGCCACCAAACCCCTGGGCGACGTCCTGACTTTC
.	TRBJ2-2	.	TRBV12-3/TRBV12-4	CASMWAGELFF	TGTGCCAGCATGTGGGCCGGGGAGCTGTTTTTT
TRBD1	TRBJ1-1	.	TRBV7-3	CASGRQGGTEAFF	TGTGCCAGCGGACGACAGGGTGGCACTGAAGCTTTCTTT
TRBD1	TRBJ2-2	.	TRBV10-3	CAISLDRGLDTGELFF	TGTGCCATCAGCCTGGACAGGGGGCTAGACACCGGGGAGCTGTTTTTT
.	TRBJ1-2	.	TRBV2	CASIATAVSGYTF	TGTGCCAGCATTGCGACCGCCGTATCTGGCTACACCTTC